Presented here are 28 T cell receptor beta chains from one specimen sequenced in a study of breast tumors, draining lymph nodes, adjacent tissues (TCRdb year 2016). Libraries came from multiplex PCR. TCRdb shows the sequencer as Illumina HiSeq 2000. TCRdb's own reprocessing of the public reads used fastp at Q25 and MiXCR and kept productive beta chains. Each CDR3 protein gets just one entry, which takes the most common genes and DNA from the rows behind it. The sample table holds approximately 180,000 distinct CDR3 sequences, of which 33% were seen once. The ten largest clones add up to roughly 3.8% of the sample. The lymph node samples were taken from the axillary draining lymph nodes of breast cancer patients. Sequencing used axillary lymph node tissue. The source of these receptors is a female donor with breast cancer. Some clones in this sample may be carry-over from other donors' samples.

Ten or more counts support this clonotype. The chain has TRBV5-5 and TRBJ2-1; weak D call: TRBD2 (6 bases). This CDR3 region has 15 residues. The V gene's germline CDR1 is SGHKS and CDR2 YYEKEE (reference sequence). Trimming stripped 0 bases from V and 3 bases from J, with 10 bases between. CDR3: CASSLAGGNYNEQFF. CDR3 DNA: TGTGCCAGCAGCTTGGCGGGCGGGAACTACAATGAGCAGTTCTTC.

The chain employs TRBV7-9 and TRBJ2-6; 12 positions agree with TRBD1. J lost 2 bases, V lost 5 bases, and 4 bases had no gene match. The CDR3 is 17 residues long. Germline V gives CDR1 SEHNR, CDR2 FQNEAQ (reference sequence). For the CDR3, the DNA is TGTGCCAGCAGCCCCCGGGACAGGGGGCCTGGGGCCAACGTCCTGACTTTC. Translating it yields CASSPRDRGPGANVLTF.

About this clonotype itself: This sequence may be a read error, since a much larger clone differs from it by one base. The chain combines TRBV12-3 or TRBV12-4 with TRBJ2-5; perhaps TRBD2 as D (5 bases). Between the trimmed V and J ends, which lost 3 bases and 4 bases, there was a span of 12 bases. The CDR3 is 14 residues long. CDR3 amino acids: CASSFRGARETQYF. The DNA for the CDR3 is TGTGCCAGCAGTTTCCGGGGTGCCCGAGAGACCCAGTACTTC.

The chain couples TRBV10-3 to TRBJ1-1; the match to TRBD1 covers 8 bases. The CDR3 loop spans 14 amino acids. CDR1 is ENHRY, CDR2 SYGVKD, per germline. Trimming took 6 bases from V and 1 from J; bases not matched to a gene: 4. The CDR3 coding sequence is TGTGCCATCAGCTCCGGGACAGGGAACACTGAAGCTTTCTTT. This codes for CAISSGTGNTEAFF.

The chain has TRBV19 and TRBJ2-5, with 12 bases matching TRBD2. CDR3 length: 15 amino acids. Germline V gives CDR1 LNHDA, CDR2 SQIVND (reference sequence). Trimming removed 6 bases from V and 7 bases from J; junction bases left unmatched: 9. The CDR3 is CASSDGLAGSGTQYF. CDR3 nucleotide sequence: TGTGCCAGTAGCGACGGACTAGCGGGATCCGGGACCCAGTACTTC.

This clonotype has a handful of counts. The V and J genes are TRBV6-6 and TRBJ1-5; possibly TRBD1 for D (6 bases). Per the germline V gene, CDR1 is MNHNY and CDR2 is SVGAGI (reference sequence). This CDR3 has 13 amino acids. The ends were cut back, 6 bases at V and 6 bases at J, with 12 bases in the middle. The CDR3 is CASRAQGGQPQHF. CDR3 in DNA: TGTGCCAGCAGGGCACAGGGTGGTCAGCCCCAGCATTTT.

The V and J genes are TRBV5-6 and TRBJ2-5; no definite D call. The V end lost 1 base, the J end lost 5 bases, and 9 bases lay between the germline ends. Germline V lookup: CDR1 SGHDT, CDR2 YYEEEE. This CDR3 has 13 amino acids. CDR3 nucleotides: TGTGCCAGCAGCTTGTTAGGGTTGGAGACCCAGTACTTC. Its translation: CASSLLGLETQYF. Together with reference TRBV5-6 and TRBJ2-5, the CDR3 gives the full variable domain: DAGVTQSPTHLIKTRGQQVTLRCSPKSGHDTVSWYQQALGQGPQFIFQYYEEEERQRGNFPDRFSGHQFPNYSSELNVNALLLGDSALYLCASSLLGLETQYFGPGTRLLVL.

In this sample, this clonotype turned up many times. The V call is TRBV10-3, the J call TRBJ2-3; TRBD1 or TRBD2 may be the D gene (5 bases each). The CDR3 sequence is 15 residues long. Trimming removed 6 bases from V and 0 bases from J, with 13 bases in between. The germline CDR1 and CDR2 sequences are ENHRY and SYGVKD. The CDR3 DNA follows: TGTGCCATCAGAGAATGGGGGTCTAGCACAGATACGCAGTATTTT. Protein product: CAIREWGSSTDTQYF.

This clonotype was found many times. The chain couples TRBV7-3 to TRBJ1-6, with D unresolved. V was pared by 0 bases and J by 7 bases, with 10 bases between. The germline gives CDR1 SGHTA, CDR2 FQGTGA. This CDR3 has 15 residues. The CDR3 DNA sequence: TGTGCCAGCAGCTTAACAGGAAAGGGCAATTCACCCCTCCACTTT. It specifies CASSLTGKGNSPLHF.

The chain's CDR3 is CASSPQQISYEQYF. The CDR3 DNA is TGTGCCAGCAGTCCCCAACAAATTTCATACGAGCAGTACTTC. The chain links TRBV6-1 to TRBJ2-7, with no clear D. The CDR3 totals 14 residues. Germline V gene lookup returns CDR1 MNHNS and CDR2 SASEGT. Trimming took off 5 bases at V and 4 bases at J, with 15 bases between the two ends.

The V and J genes are TRBV6-5 and TRBJ2-1; 10 nucleotides line up with TRBD2. The V gene's germline CDR1 is MNHEY and CDR2 SVGAGI. The V gene end was trimmed by 5 bases and the J gene end by 2 bases; junction bases not matched to a gene: 3. The CDR3 totals 15 residues. The CDR3 nucleotides are TGTGCCAGCAGTCTAGCGGGAGCTACCTACAATGAGCAGTTCTTC. It specifies CASSLAGATYNEQFF.

This clonotype was counted at least ten times. This rearrangement joins TRBV24-1 to TRBJ2-2, with TRBD2 matching 10 bases. The length of the CDR3 is 14 residues. CDR1 is KGHDR and CDR2 is SFDVKD in the germline V gene. The ends lost 5 bases at V and 6 bases at J; junction bases unmatched: 2. The DNA for the CDR3 is TGTGCCACCAGTGGGGGACTAGCGTCCGGGGAGCTGTTTTTT. It specifies CATSGGLASGELFF.

This clonotype was detected ten times or more. The chain uses TRBV7-8 and TRBJ1-4, with 7 nucleotides matching TRBD1. Per the germline V gene, CDR1 is SGHVS and CDR2 is FQNEAQ. This CDR3 is built from 15 residues. V lost 9 bases to trimming and J lost 0 bases; unmatched junction nucleotides: 7. As DNA, the CDR3 is TGTGCCAGTAACCTAGGGACAGCAACTAATGAAAAACTGTTTTTT. This gives the protein CASNLGTATNEKLFF.

This clonotype appeared many times. The CDR3 region is CASSDWVSTDTQYF. CDR3 nucleotide sequence: TGTGCCAGCAGCGATTGGGTCAGCACAGATACGCAGTATTTT. The chain carries TRBV14 and TRBJ2-3; D remains ambiguous. V was shortened by 5 bases and J by 0 bases, with 9 bases between the two germline ends. Germline V gene data show CDR1 as SGHDN and CDR2 as FVKESK. The CDR3 sequence is 14 residues long. Full variable domain (missing parts from reference TRBV14 and TRBJ2-3): EAGVTQFPSHSVIEKGQTVTLRCDPISGHDNLYWYRRVMGKEIKFLLHFVKESKQDESGMPNNRFLAERTGGTYSTLKVQPAELEDSGVYFCASSDWVSTDTQYFGPGTRLTVL.

This clonotype was counted ten times or more. This clone may be a read error of a much larger clone one base away. This rearrangement joins TRBV20-1 to TRBJ2-7; 7 nucleotides align to TRBD1. This CDR3 spans 12 amino acids. Germline V gene sequence: CDR1 DFQATT, CDR2 SNEGSKA (reference sequence). The CDR3: CSARGGSYEPYF. CDR3 bases: TGCAGTGCCAGAGGGGGCTCCTACGAGCCGTACTTC.

The rearrangement uses TRBV5-1 and TRBJ1-6; tentative D call: TRBD1 (6 bases). Germline CDR1 reads SGHRS; CDR2 reads YFSETQ. The CDR3 has 15 residues. Deletions cut 2 bases from V and 10 bases from J, with 16 bases between. This CDR3 is CASSFRGQGRSPLHF. CDR3 nucleotides: TGCGCCAGCAGCTTCCGGGGTCAGGGGCGGTCACCCCTCCACTTT.

The table lists this clonotype with a few counts. One base away lies a much larger clone, so this may be a sequencing read error. V gene TRBV20-1 combines with J gene TRBJ2-7, with D unclear. Germline lookup yields CDR1 DFQATT and CDR2 SNEGSKA (reference sequence). The CDR3 covers 13 residues. CDR3 sequence (DNA): TGCAGTGCTATTGTCAGGAGCTCCTACGCGCAGTACTTC. Translation gives CSAIVRSSYAQYF.

The DNA of the CDR3 is TGTGCCAGTAGTACGAGGAAGGGGATGAACAATCAGCCCCAGCATTTT. It encodes CASSTRKGMNNQPQHF. The rearrangement joins TRBV19 to TRBJ1-5; maybe TRBD1 (5 bases). The CDR3 sequence is 16 residues long. V was trimmed by 4 bases and J by 3 bases, leaving 16 bases between them. CDR1 is LNHDA, CDR2 SQIVND, per germline (reference sequence).

This clonotype was seen many times. V and J are TRBV19 and TRBJ2-1; the D is unclear. V gave up 6 bases and J gave up 3 bases, with 3 bases separating them. The V gene's germline CDR1 is LNHDA and CDR2 SQIVND (reference sequence). The CDR3 extends over 11 amino acids. Here the CDR3 DNA reads TGTGCCAGTAGAGGCTACAATGAGCAGTTCTTC. This gives the protein CASRGYNEQFF.

The chain recombines TRBV4-1 with TRBJ2-7; D is perhaps TRBD2 (6 bases). CDR3 length: 14 residues. The V end was cut by 4 bases, the J end by 3 bases, with 13 bases between. Germline V gives CDR1 MGHRA, CDR2 YSYEKL. CDR3 protein: CASSPWGVRYEQYF. DNA of the CDR3: TGCGCCAGCAGCCCCTGGGGGGTACGCTACGAGCAGTACTTC.

V is TRBV28 and J is TRBJ2-7; D is possibly TRBD1 (6 bases). The CDR3 consists of 13 residues. V was pared by 8 bases and J by 5 bases, with 16 bases between. The germline gives CDR1 MDHEN, CDR2 SYDVKM. This CDR3 reads CASATGSVNEQYF. The CDR3 DNA reads as TGTGCCAGCGCTACAGGGTCCGTCAACGAGCAGTACTTC.

This clonotype was counted ten times or more. The chain couples TRBV7-9 to TRBJ2-3; tentatively, D is TRBD2 (6 bases). The length of the CDR3 is 17 residues. Per the germline V gene, CDR1 is SEHNR and CDR2 is FQNEAQ (reference sequence). The V and J ends lost 5 bases and 0 bases respectively, with 18 bases between them. The CDR3 loop reads CASSHQKGTYSTDTQYF. Written as DNA, the CDR3 is TGTGCCAGCAGCCACCAAAAAGGGACTTATAGCACAGATACGCAGTATTTT.

This clonotype was found a few times. This clone may be a read error of a much larger clone one base away. The chain is built from TRBV11-2 and TRBJ2-7; 8 nucleotides agree with TRBD1. V dropped 5 bases and J dropped 2; count of bases not matched to a gene: 5. Germline V gives CDR1 SGHAT, CDR2 FQNNGV. The CDR3 runs to 14 residues. The CDR3 DNA follows: TGTGCCAGCAGCCATGGACAGGGAGCCTACGAGCAGTACTTC. It translates to CASSHGQGAYEQYF. Full variable domain (missing parts from reference TRBV11-2 and TRBJ2-7): EAGVAQSPRYKIIEKRQSVAFWCNPISGHATLYWYQQILGQGPKLLIQFQNNGVVDDSQLPKDRFSAERLKGVDSTLKIQPAKLEDSAVYLCASSHGQGAYEQYFGPGTRLTVT.

The chain joins TRBV6-5 to TRBJ2-7; 11 bases are a match to TRBD2. V shed 4 bases and J 2 bases; nucleotides not matched to a gene: 4. CDR3 size: 15 residues. Germline CDR1 and CDR2: MNHEY and SVGAGI. As DNA, the CDR3 is TGTGCCAGCAGTTTCATTAGCGGGGGGGCCTACGAGCAGTACTTC. This codes for CASSFISGGAYEQYF.

This clonotype was detected many times. The junction and the germline gene differ at one end; a read error may be behind it. This sequence joins TRBV7-7 and TRBJ2-3; the D gene is possibly TRBD2 (6 bases). Germline CDR1 reads SSHAT; CDR2 reads FNYEAQ (reference sequence). This CDR3 contains 14 residues. The CDR3 is CASSLAGKTDTQYF. The CDR3 nucleotides read TGTGCTAGCAGTTTGGCGGGGAAGACAGATACGCAGTATTTT. Full variable domain (remainder filled in from reference TRBV7-7 and TRBJ2-3): GAGVSQSPRYKVTKRGQDVTLRCDPISSHATLYWYQQALGQGPEFLTYFNYEAQPDKSGLPSDRFSAERPEGSISTLTIQRTEQRDSAMYRCASSLAGKTDTQYFGPGTRLTVL.

This clonotype was found many times. This rearrangement joins TRBV28 to TRBJ1-2, with TRBD1 matching 9 bases. Per germline, CDR1 MDHEN and CDR2 SYDVKM. With V trimmed by 4 bases and J by 5 bases, 5 bases remained unmatched. The CDR3 contains 14 residues. The CDR3 is CASSSGTGLYGYTF. In DNA form, the CDR3 reads TGTGCCAGCAGTTCTGGGACAGGGTTGTATGGCTACACCTTC.

This clonotype was observed a few times. This may stem from a read error, because a much larger clone lies one nucleotide away. The chain is built from TRBV7-9 and TRBJ2-3; 14 bases align to TRBD2. The CDR3 runs 18 residues. Germline loops: CDR1 SEHNR, CDR2 FQNEAQ (reference sequence). The CDR3 nucleotides are TGTGCCAGCAGCTTACCAGGGACTAGCGGGGGCCGCACACATACGCAGTATTTT. This translates into CASSLPGTSGGRTHTQYF.

In this sample, this clonotype turned up many times. The chain recombines TRBV20-1 with TRBJ2-5; D possibly corresponds to TRBD1 (6 bases). CDR1 is DFQATT, CDR2 SNEGSKA, per germline (reference sequence). The CDR3 has 12 residues. CDR3 amino acids: CTGLRGAATQYF. Here the CDR3 DNA reads TGCACTGGGCTCAGGGGAGCAGCGACCCAGTACTTC.